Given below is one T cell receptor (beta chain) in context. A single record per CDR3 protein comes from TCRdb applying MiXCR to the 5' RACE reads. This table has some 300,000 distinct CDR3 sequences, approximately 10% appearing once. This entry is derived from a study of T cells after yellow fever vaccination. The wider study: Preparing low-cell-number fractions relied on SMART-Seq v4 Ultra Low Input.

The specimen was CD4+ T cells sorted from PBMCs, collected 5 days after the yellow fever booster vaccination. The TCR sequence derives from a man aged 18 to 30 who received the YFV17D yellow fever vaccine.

The CDR3 reads CASSSSTSRYTYSPLHF. The CDR3 nucleotides read TGTGCCAGCAGCTCCAGCACGAGTCGTTATACATATTCACCCCTCCACTTT. The genes are TRBV7-2 and TRBJ1-6; D gene uncertain. Germline loops: CDR1 SGHTA, CDR2 FQGNSA. The CDR3 runs 17 residues. V was cut by 4 bases and J by 8 bases, with 21 bases left in between.